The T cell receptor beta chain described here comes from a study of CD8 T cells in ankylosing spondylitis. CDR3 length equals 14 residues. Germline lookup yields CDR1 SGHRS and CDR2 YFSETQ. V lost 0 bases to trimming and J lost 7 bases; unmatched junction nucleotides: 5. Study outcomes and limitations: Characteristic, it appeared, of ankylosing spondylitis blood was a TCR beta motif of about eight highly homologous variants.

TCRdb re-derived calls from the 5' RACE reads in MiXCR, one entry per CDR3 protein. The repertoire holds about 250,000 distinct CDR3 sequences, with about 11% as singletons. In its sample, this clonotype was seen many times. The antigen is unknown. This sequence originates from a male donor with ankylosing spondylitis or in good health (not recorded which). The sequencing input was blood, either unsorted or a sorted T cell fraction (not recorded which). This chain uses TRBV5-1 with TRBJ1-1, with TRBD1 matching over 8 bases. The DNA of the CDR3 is TGCGCCAGCAGCTTGGGGGCCGGGACAGGTGAAGCTTTCTTT. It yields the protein CASSLGAGTGEAFF. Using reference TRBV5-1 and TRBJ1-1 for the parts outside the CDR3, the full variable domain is KAGVTQTPRYLIKTRGQQVTLSCSPISGHRSVSWYQQTPGQGLQFLFEYFSETQRNKGNFPGRFSGRQFSNSRSEMNVSTLELGDSALYLCASSLGAGTGEAFFGQGTRLTVV.